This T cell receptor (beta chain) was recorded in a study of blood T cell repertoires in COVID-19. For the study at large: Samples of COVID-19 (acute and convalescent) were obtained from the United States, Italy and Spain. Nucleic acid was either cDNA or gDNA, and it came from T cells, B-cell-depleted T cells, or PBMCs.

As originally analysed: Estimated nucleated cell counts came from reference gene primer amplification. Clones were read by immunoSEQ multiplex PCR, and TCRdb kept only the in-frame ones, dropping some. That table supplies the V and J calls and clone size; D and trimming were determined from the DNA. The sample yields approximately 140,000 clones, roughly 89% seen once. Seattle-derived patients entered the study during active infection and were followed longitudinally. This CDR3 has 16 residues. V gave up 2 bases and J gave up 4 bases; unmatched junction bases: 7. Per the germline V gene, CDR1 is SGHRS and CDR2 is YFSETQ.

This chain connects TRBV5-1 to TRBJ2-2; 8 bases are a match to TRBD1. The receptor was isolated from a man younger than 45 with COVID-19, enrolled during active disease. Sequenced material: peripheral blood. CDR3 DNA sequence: TGCGCCAGCAGCTTTTTAGGACAGGGCGGCACCGGGGAGCTGTTTTTT. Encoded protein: CASSFLGQGGTGELFF.